This TCR beta chain is from a study of cytomegalovirus exposure and HLA in healthy donors. The study's findings and limits: Later analysis indicated greater clonal expansion among HLA-associated TCR beta chains than among equally common other chains. Serostatus for CMV was the only available immune exposure information.

As concerns this clone: The antigen is unknown.

It was with 60 Vbeta and 13 Jbeta primers that the PCR ran. The assay was immunoSEQ multiplex PCR, and TCRdb's table has in-frame clones only and misses some. The sample has around 92,000 clones, 65% to 80% seen once. The V gene lost 3 bases and the J gene lost 7 bases, with 18 bases spanning the gap. The CDR3 extends over 15 amino acids. The germline CDR1 and CDR2 sequences are MDHEN and SYDVKM. The sample consisted of PBMCs. The source is an older woman in good health and CMV-seropositive. The chain joins TRBV28 to TRBJ2-5, with a possible D match to TRBD1 (6 bases). The CDR3, as DNA: TGTGCCAGCAGTTTCCGGGACATCGGCGGTGGGACCCAGTACTTC. Amino acids: CASSFRDIGGGTQYF.